The 18 T cell receptor beta chains below all came from one sample that was sequenced in a study of T cell responses to AZD1222 COVID-19 vaccine. Produced via immunoSEQ multiplex PCR; TCRdb's table is partial and in-frame only. The repertoire has roughly 87,000 clones, 89% of them found once; the top ten carry 5% to 6%. The sequenced sample was peripheral blood, obtained 28 days after the second AZD1222 dose. These receptors were collected from an adult who received the AZD1222 COVID-19 vaccine.

Only one count was recorded for this clone. CDR3 in amino acids: CASSPKDSEQFF. The CDR3 coding sequence is TGTGCCAGCTCACCGAAGGACAGTGAGCAGTTCTTC. The genes are TRBV18 and TRBJ2-1; D is perhaps TRBD1 (6 bases). Germline-derived CDR1 and CDR2 are KGHSH and LQKENI. The CDR3 sequence is 12 residues long. The ends were cut back, 3 bases at V and 9 bases at J, with 9 bases in the middle.

The chain employs TRBV5-6 and TRBJ1-1; D call uncertain. Deletions cut 7 bases from V and 1 base from J, with 11 bases between. CDR1 is SGHDT and CDR2 is YYEEEE in the germline V gene. CDR3 length: 13 amino acids. CDR3 nucleotide sequence: TGTGCCAGCTACCCGAGACAGAACACTGAAGCTTTCTTT. Its translation is CASYPRQNTEAFF.

The chain recombines TRBV19 with TRBJ1-5; D not certain. The CDR3 is made up of 13 amino acids. Trimming cost V 6 bases and J 4 bases, with 10 bases left between them. Per the germline V gene, CDR1 is LNHDA and CDR2 is SQIVND (reference sequence). CDR3 region: CASRGTANQPQHF. The CDR3 DNA sequence: TGTGCCAGTAGGGGTACGGCTAATCAGCCCCAGCATTTT.

This chain uses TRBV2 with TRBJ2-7; TRBD2 agrees at 8 bases. The CDR3 extends over 19 amino acids. Germline V lookup: CDR1 SNHLY, CDR2 FYNNEI. V lost 5 bases to trimming and J lost 0 bases; unmatched junction nucleotides: 18. The CDR3 reads CASSRGAGERGRYSYEQYF. The CDR3 nucleotides are TGTGCCAGCAGTCGGGGGGCAGGAGAGCGGGGGCGCTACTCCTACGAGCAGTACTTC.

The chain employs TRBV7-9 and TRBJ2-1; no definite D call. Germline CDR1 reads SEHNR; CDR2 reads FQNEAQ (reference sequence). V dropped 5 bases and J dropped 8 bases, with 13 bases sitting between them. The CDR3 length is 13 residues. The CDR3 DNA reads TGTGCCAGCAGCCCAGGTGGGGTGGATGAGCAGTTCTTC. Protein sequence: CASSPGGVDEQFF.

This chain connects TRBV5-1 to TRBJ2-2, with TRBD2 matching 7 bases. V lost 1 base and J lost 4; bases outside the gene matches: 10. Per germline, CDR1 SGHRS and CDR2 YFSETQ. This CDR3 spans 17 amino acids. The CDR3 nucleotides are TGCGCCAGCAGCTTGTTTTCCAGCGGGGTAGGCACCGGGGAGCTGTTTTTT. Its protein product is CASSLFSSGVGTGELFF.

V and J are TRBV5-1 and TRBJ2-3, with 8 bases lining up with TRBD1. This CDR3 comprises 16 residues. The V gene's germline CDR1 is SGHRS and CDR2 YFSETQ. V shed 0 bases, J shed 0 bases, and the junction held 3 bases outside the gene matches. CDR3 in amino acids: CASSLADRASTDTQYF. For the CDR3, the DNA is TGCGCCAGCAGCTTGGCGGACAGGGCTAGCACAGATACGCAGTATTTT.

V gene TRBV12-3 or TRBV12-4 combines with J gene TRBJ2-2; D gene ambiguous. The CDR3 totals 13 residues. V was clipped by 6 bases and J by 4 bases, with 9 bases between them. The chain's CDR3 is CASSPPSTGELFF. The CDR3, as DNA: TGTGCCAGCAGCCCCCCGAGCACCGGGGAGCTGTTTTTT.

The chain combines TRBV27 with TRBJ1-1, with TRBD1 identical over 8 bases. The CDR3 totals 15 residues. Trimming removed 2 bases from V and 6 bases from J; junction bases left unmatched: 8. Per germline, CDR1 MNHEY and CDR2 SMNVEV (reference sequence). DNA for the CDR3: TGTGCCAGCAGTTTAAGTCCAGGGGGCATATCTGAAGCTTTCTTT. Translating it yields CASSLSPGGISEAFF.

This chain uses TRBV4-3 with TRBJ2-5; unclear D gene. The CDR3 length is 14 residues. The V end lost 0 bases, the J end lost 1 base, and 6 bases lay between the germline ends. CDR1 and CDR2 from the germline V gene are LGHNA and YSLEER. For the CDR3, the DNA is TGCGCCAGCAGCCAAGATTTGGGCCAAGAGACCCAGTACTTC. It codes for CASSQDLGQETQYF.

This clone appeared once. The V call is TRBV7-9, the J call TRBJ1-5, with 7 bases lining up with TRBD1. The germline V gene encodes CDR1 SEHNR and CDR2 FQNEAQ (reference sequence). The CDR3 length is 15 residues. Trimming took 3 bases from V and 4 from J; bases not matched to a gene: 6. As DNA, the CDR3 is TGTGCCAGCAGCTTGGGACAGTATCGGAATCAGCCCCAGCATTTT. Protein sequence: CASSLGQYRNQPQHF.

The rearrangement links TRBV19 to TRBJ2-1, with 9 bases matching TRBD2. The CDR3 has 15 residues. The germline V gene encodes CDR1 LNHDA and CDR2 SQIVND (reference sequence). Germline trimming cut 3 bases from V and 6 bases from J; bases unmatched to any gene: 6. CDR3 amino acids: CASSISAGGCNEQFF. In DNA form, the CDR3 reads TGTGCCAGTAGTATTTCGGCGGGGGGGTGCAATGAGCAGTTCTTC. Using reference TRBV19 and TRBJ2-1 for the parts outside the CDR3, the full variable domain is DGGITQSPKYLFRKEGQNVTLSCEQNLNHDAMYWYRQDPGQGLRLIYYSQIVNDFQKGDIAEGYSVSREKKESFPLTVTSAQKNPTAFYLCASSISAGGCNEQFFGPGTRLTVL.

The rearrangement uses TRBV10-2 and TRBJ1-5; D uncertain. Germline V gene lookup returns CDR1 WSHSY and CDR2 SAAADI. The CDR3 runs 15 residues. Between the trimmed V and J ends, which lost 1 base and 4 bases, there was a span of 11 bases. CDR3 coding DNA: TGCGCCAGCAGTGAGTACCCCGGCGCAAATCAGCCCCAGCATTTT. Translating gives CASSEYPGANQPQHF.

The J gene is TRBJ2-2, the V gene TRBV12-3 or TRBV12-4, with D possibly TRBD1 on 5 matching bases. This CDR3 is 12 amino acids long. This CDR3 is CGGATNTGELFF. The CDR3 DNA is TGTGGTGGGGCTACGAACACCGGGGAGCTGTTTTTT.

The rearrangement links TRBV19 to TRBJ1-1, with D uncertain. Trimming left V 6 bases short and J 5 bases short, with 13 bases between. CDR1 and CDR2 from the germline V gene are LNHDA and SQIVND (reference sequence). The CDR3 totals 13 residues. The chain's CDR3 is CASSKTTGTEAFF. The CDR3 nucleotides are TGTGCCAGTAGCAAGACGACCGGGACTGAAGCTTTCTTT.

This clone came up once. The V gene is TRBV5-6, the J gene TRBJ2-2; TRBD1 agrees at 7 bases. CDR3 length equals 16 residues. The trim removed 5 bases at V and 3 bases at J, leaving 10 bases unmatched. The germline V gene encodes CDR1 SGHDT and CDR2 YYEEEE. CDR3 DNA: TGTGCCAGCAGGCTACTAGGGACAGAGCACACCGGGGAGCTGTTTTTT. It specifies CASRLLGTEHTGELFF. The whole variable domain, remainder taken from reference TRBV5-6 and TRBJ2-2, is DAGVTQSPTHLIKTRGQQVTLRCSPKSGHDTVSWYQQALGQGPQFIFQYYEEEERQRGNFPDRFSGHQFPNYSSELNVNALLLGDSALYLCASRLLGTEHTGELFFGEGSRLTVL.

The V gene is TRBV15, the J gene TRBJ2-3, with 9 bases identical to TRBD2. Trimming at V came to 0 bases and at J to 0 bases, leaving 7 bases not matched to a gene. Per the germline V gene, CDR1 is LNHNV and CDR2 is YYDKDF (reference sequence). The CDR3 covers 18 residues. CDR3 in DNA: TGTGCCACCAGCAGAGATGTTGGTAGCGGGGGTAGCACAGATACGCAGTATTTT. Its translation: CATSRDVGSGGSTDTQYF.

V and J are TRBV5-1 and TRBJ2-5, with 8 bases aligning to TRBD2. The CDR3 runs to 14 residues. The germline V gene has CDR1 SGHRS and CDR2 YFSETQ. Losses at the gene ends were 0 bases for V and 6 bases for J; bases not matched to a gene: 4. The CDR3 sequence is CASSLDSGVQTQYF. CDR3 coding DNA: TGCGCCAGCAGCTTGGATAGCGGGGTACAGACCCAGTACTTC.